The 27 T cell receptor beta chains given below trace back to one sample, sequenced in a study of post-analysis software for immune sequencing data (dated by TCRdb to the mid-2010s). Summary of the overall study and its limitations: Patients showed significantly higher frequencies than controls for a handful of TRBV segments, among them TRBV5-6, TRBV5-1 and TRBV20-1.

Antigens for these TCRs are unknown. Library preparation used PCR. The listed sequencing device is Illumina HiSeq 2500. Unique molecular identifiers were incorporated into TCR beta cDNA libraries to reduce PCR and sequencing biases. TCRdb applied fastp at Q25 and MiXCR to the public reads, then kept only in-frame beta chains. Each entry merges the rows of one CDR3 protein and shows their most common DNA and genes. In all, the sample holds hundreds of thousands of distinct CDR3 sequences, and 25% to 30% of those were seen once. 0.55% to 0.65% of the sample rests with the top ten. Sequencing was done on a sample of blood. These receptors all stem from a girl aged 5 to 17 with multiple sclerosis.

This clonotype appeared a few times. CDR3 sequence: CASSLGTGSREKLFF. As DNA, the CDR3 is TGCGCCAGCAGCCTAGGGACAGGGAGTCGGGAAAAACTGTTTTTT. The chain recombines TRBV5-1 with TRBJ1-4; TRBD1 aligns across 9 bases. The CDR3 sequence is 15 residues long. Germline loops: CDR1 SGHRS, CDR2 YFSETQ. V was pared by 4 bases and J by 8 bases, with 9 bases of the junction left unmatched.

This clonotype was detected ten times or more. CDR3 nucleotides: TGTGCCACCGGCTCCTACGAGCAGTACTTC. Translating gives CATGSYEQYF. The chain links TRBV15 to TRBJ2-7; D is unresolved. In germline, CDR1 is LNHNV, CDR2 YYDKDF (reference sequence). V lost 8 bases and J lost 0, with 2 bases in between. CDR3 length: 10 residues.

CDR3 sequence (DNA): TGTGCCAGCAGAGGTGTGAGGTACGAGCAGTACTTC. Protein product: CASRGVRYEQYF. This chain connects TRBV7-9 to TRBJ2-7; D is undetermined. CDR3 length: 12 amino acids. V was clipped by 6 bases and J by 4 bases, with 10 bases between them. Germline CDR1 is SEHNR and CDR2 is FQNEAQ (reference sequence). Complete variable domain (other parts from reference TRBV7-9 and TRBJ2-7): DTGVSQNPRHKITKRGQNVTFRCDPISEHNRLYWYRQTLGQGPEFLTYFQNEAQLEKSRLLSDRFSAERPKGSFSTLEIQRTEQGDSAMYLCASRGVRYEQYFGPGTRLTVT.

The chain combines TRBV20-1 with TRBJ1-4, with TRBD1 matching 8 bases. The J segment lost 4 bases and the V segment lost 5 bases, leaving 27 bases of the junction unmatched. The V gene's germline CDR1 is DFQATT and CDR2 SNEGSKA (reference sequence). The CDR3 runs to 21 residues. CDR3 sequence (DNA): TGCAGTGCTCCACATCTCCTCTTTAGCGGGACAGGATCACTGGGTAATGAAAAACTGTTTTTT. This codes for CSAPHLLFSGTGSLGNEKLFF.

This chain joins TRBV28 and TRBJ2-7; the D gene is possibly TRBD2 (5 bases). The V gene's germline CDR1 is MDHEN and CDR2 SYDVKM. V dropped 3 bases and J dropped 2 bases, with 11 bases sitting between them. There are 14 residues in the CDR3. CDR3 nucleotide sequence: TGTGCCAGCAGTTTTACGAACGGGGCCTACGAGCAGTACTTC. Translation: CASSFTNGAYEQYF.

As to this clonotype: A much larger clone lies one base from this, so it may be a read error. This CDR3 reads CAISDPGSEVDEQYF. The CDR3 DNA follows: TGTGCCATCAGTGACCCTGGGAGCGAGGTCGATGAGCAGTACTTC. The chain has TRBV10-3 and TRBJ2-7, with D possibly TRBD2 on 5 matching bases. CDR3 size: 15 residues. Trimming took off 3 bases at V and 7 bases at J, with 19 bases between the two ends. In germline, CDR1 is ENHRY, CDR2 SYGVKD.

This clonotype showed up just a few times. The V and J genes are TRBV12-3 or TRBV12-4 and TRBJ2-5; 10 bases are shared with TRBD2. The end of the DNA is better explained by TRBJ2-7, so the J call may be wrong. CDR3 length: 17 residues. CDR3 DNA: TGTGCCACTTCTCCGGGGCCAGCGGGAGGGCTAGGTTACGAGCAGTACTTC. Residues: CATSPGPAGGLGYEQYF.

The table lists this clonotype with a few counts. The gene calls are TRBV12-3 or TRBV12-4 and TRBJ2-3; TRBD1 or TRBD2 may be the D gene (5 bases each). This CDR3 contains 15 residues. V lost 7 bases, J lost 2 bases, and 16 bases lay in between. The CDR3 DNA follows: TGTGCCAGCACCACGAGGTCGGGGCCCACAGATACGCAGTATTTT. Translated: CASTTRSGPTDTQYF.

This clonotype was recorded a few times. The V call is TRBV20-1, the J call TRBJ2-7; no firm D call. V was trimmed by 2 bases and J by 3 bases, leaving 5 bases between them. CDR1 is DFQATT, CDR2 SNEGSKA, per germline (reference sequence). The CDR3 length is 11 residues. The CDR3 spells CSARQVYEQYF. The DNA for the CDR3 is TGCAGTGCTAGACAGGTCTACGAGCAGTACTTC.

This clonotype turned up a few times. V is TRBV14 and J is TRBJ2-7, with D unresolved. CDR1 is SGHDN and CDR2 is FVKESK in the germline V gene. The V gene lost 5 bases and the J gene lost 2 bases, with 16 bases spanning the gap. This CDR3 region has 15 residues. The CDR3 sequence is CASSIAPYPPYEQYF. The CDR3 DNA follows: TGTGCCAGCAGCATCGCCCCCTATCCGCCCTACGAGCAGTACTTC.

The chain links TRBV20-1 to TRBJ2-4; 7 nucleotides agree with TRBD2. Gene TRBJ2-7 matches the end of the DNA better, so the J call may be wrong. Germline V gives CDR1 DFQATT, CDR2 SNEGSKA (reference sequence). The CDR3 covers 15 residues. This CDR3 is CSASRAAGEGNEQYF. As DNA, the CDR3 is TGCAGTGCTAGCCGAGCGGCGGGAGAAGGAAACGAGCAGTACTTC.

This clonotype was detected ten times or more. The rearrangement joins TRBV12-3 or TRBV12-4 to TRBJ2-1; weak D call: TRBD2 (5 bases). The V end was cut by 6 bases, the J end by 5 bases, with 11 bases between. This CDR3 has 13 amino acids. CDR3 sequence reads: CASRLLDHNEQFF. The CDR3 DNA reads TGTGCCAGCAGGCTACTAGACCACAATGAGCAGTTCTTC.

This clonotype was found a few times. The J gene is TRBJ2-1, the V gene TRBV11-2; the D gene could be TRBD1 or TRBD2 (6 bases each). Germline lookup yields CDR1 SGHAT and CDR2 FQNNGV. V was shortened by 5 bases and J by 14 bases, with 16 bases between the two germline ends. This CDR3 has 12 residues. The CDR3 protein is CASSPRGEREFF. The CDR3 DNA follows: TGTGCCAGCAGCCCTAGGGGGGAAAGGGAGTTCTTC.

There are a few counts of this clonotype. This chain uses TRBV18 with TRBJ2-4; 8 bases agree with TRBD1. The DNA end is more similar to TRBJ2-7, so the J call may be wrong. This CDR3 is 16 amino acids long. Per the germline V gene, CDR1 is KGHSH and CDR2 is LQKENI. Written as DNA, the CDR3 is TGTGCCAGCTCACTCCAAACAGCCGGACAGGGCCACGAGCAGTACTTC. Translated: CASSLQTAGQGHEQYF.

V and J are TRBV5-1 and TRBJ2-7; D gene unclear. The CDR3 spans 15 residues. Germline values: CDR1 SGHRS, CDR2 YFSETQ. Trimming removed 1 base from V and 2 bases from J, with 13 bases in between. In DNA form, the CDR3 reads TGCGCCAGCAGCTTGTGCCGGCCGATAACCTACGAGCAGTACTTC. Its protein is CASSLCRPITYEQYF.

The rearrangement joins TRBV7-6 to TRBJ2-1; 7 bases agree with TRBD2. J was trimmed by 8 bases and V by 8 bases; bases with no gene match: 18. Germline V gene sequence: CDR1 SGHVS, CDR2 FNYEAQ. This CDR3 is 16 amino acids long. Here the CDR3 DNA reads TGTGCCAGCGTACCCGGAGGGGTAGCGGGTTTGGATGAGCAGTTCTTC. Amino acid sequence: CASVPGGVAGLDEQFF.

CDR3 protein: CASTSRPDWGTYEQYF. The CDR3 DNA is TGTGCCAGCACCTCACGGCCCGACTGGGGAACCTACGAGCAGTACTTC. This chain joins TRBV6-2 or TRBV6-3 and TRBJ2-7; no clear D gene. V was pared by 7 bases and J by 2 bases, with 21 bases between. The CDR3 is 16 amino acids. CDR1 and CDR2 (germline): MNHEY, SVGEGT.

The V call is TRBV20-1, the J call TRBJ1-6; the D is unclear. The CDR3 contains 14 residues. Germline CDR1 and CDR2: DFQATT and SNEGSKA (reference sequence). With 0 bases removed from V and 4 bases from J, the gap between germline ends came to 7 bases. CDR3 residues: CSARDRGYNSPLHF. CDR3 in DNA: TGCAGTGCTAGAGATCGAGGATATAATTCACCCCTCCACTTT.

This clonotype occurred many times. The CDR3 nucleotides are TGTGCCAGCAGCTTGCGGGGTAGCTATGGCTACACCTTC. Translating gives CASSLRGSYGYTF. The V and J genes are TRBV5-6 and TRBJ1-2; D is undetermined. V lost 1 base, J lost 4 bases, and 8 bases lay in between. Per the germline V gene, CDR1 is SGHDT and CDR2 is YYEEEE. The CDR3 length is 13 residues.

This clonotype was counted only a few times. CDR3 sequence (DNA): TGCAGTGCTGGACAGGGGGCGCTGGATGGCTACACCTTC. Translated, it gives CSAGQGALDGYTF. The rearrangement joins TRBV20-1 to TRBJ1-2; 11 nucleotides align to TRBD1. There are 13 residues in the CDR3. Germline values: CDR1 DFQATT, CDR2 SNEGSKA (reference sequence). V was pared by 5 bases and J by 6 bases, with 5 bases of the junction left unmatched.

The genes are TRBV20-1 and TRBJ1-1, with 7 bases matching TRBD1. Germline assignment: CDR1 DFQATT and CDR2 SNEGSKA (reference sequence). J gave up 0 bases and V 5 bases, and 12 bases lay outside the gene matches. The CDR3 has 16 amino acids. For the CDR3, the DNA is TGCAGTGCTCAAGACAGGGTGTTGACCATGAACACTGAAGCTTTCTTT. This translates into CSAQDRVLTMNTEAFF.

This chain links TRBV12-3 or TRBV12-4 with TRBJ1-1, with a possible D match to TRBD1 (6 bases). This CDR3 is 14 amino acids long. Trimming took 2 bases from V and 6 from J, leaving 13 bases between them. The CDR3 DNA reads TGTGCCAGCAGTTTACAGGGGTGGAGTCCTGAAGCTTTCTTT. This sequence encodes CASSLQGWSPEAFF.

This rearrangement joins TRBV29-1 to TRBJ2-4, with 14 bases aligning to TRBD2. CDR3 size: 13 residues. The germline V gene has CDR1 SQVTM and CDR2 ANQGSEA. The V segment lost 4 bases and the J segment 15 bases; nucleotides outside the gene matches: 8. CDR3 in DNA: TGCAGCGTTGGGGGACTAGCGGGAGAAGATCTGTACTTC. It is translated as CSVGGLAGEDLYF.

This clonotype was found once. The chain uses TRBV7-2 and TRBJ2-4; 10 bases line up with TRBD2. Germline V CDR1 and CDR2: SGHTA, FQGNSA. The CDR3 covers 17 residues. With V trimmed by 1 base and J by 0 bases, 3 bases remained unmatched. CDR3 sequence (DNA): TGTGCCAGCAGCTTAGGGGGACTAGCGTCAGCCAAAAACATTCAGTACTTC. Protein product: CASSLGGLASAKNIQYF.

This clonotype has only a few counts. This rearrangement joins TRBV20-1 to TRBJ2-1; D ambiguous. The ends were cut back, 0 bases at V and 0 bases at J, with 12 bases in the middle. CDR1 is DFQATT and CDR2 is SNEGSKA in the germline V gene (reference sequence). The CDR3 extends over 16 amino acids. The CDR3 DNA follows: TGCAGTGCTAGAGATATGTCTGGCTCCTCCTACAATGAGCAGTTCTTC. It is translated as CSARDMSGSSYNEQFF.

There are a few counts of this clonotype. V usage is TRBV12-3 or TRBV12-4 and J usage is TRBJ2-1; maybe TRBD2 (5 bases). Deletions cut 8 bases from V and 12 bases from J, with 14 bases between. This CDR3 region has 11 residues. The CDR3 DNA sequence: TGTGCCAGCTCGACGGTGGAGGTGCAGTTCTTC. Protein sequence: CASSTVEVQFF.

The V call is TRBV29-1, the J call TRBJ2-7, with D possibly matching TRBD1 (7 bases). In germline, CDR1 is SQVTM, CDR2 ANQGSEA. The CDR3 consists of 11 residues. V lost 7 bases, J lost 7 bases, and 14 bases lay in between. The DNA of the CDR3 is TGCAGCGCTAAGGGGGCGGGGGAGCAGTACTTC. It yields the protein CSAKGAGEQYF.